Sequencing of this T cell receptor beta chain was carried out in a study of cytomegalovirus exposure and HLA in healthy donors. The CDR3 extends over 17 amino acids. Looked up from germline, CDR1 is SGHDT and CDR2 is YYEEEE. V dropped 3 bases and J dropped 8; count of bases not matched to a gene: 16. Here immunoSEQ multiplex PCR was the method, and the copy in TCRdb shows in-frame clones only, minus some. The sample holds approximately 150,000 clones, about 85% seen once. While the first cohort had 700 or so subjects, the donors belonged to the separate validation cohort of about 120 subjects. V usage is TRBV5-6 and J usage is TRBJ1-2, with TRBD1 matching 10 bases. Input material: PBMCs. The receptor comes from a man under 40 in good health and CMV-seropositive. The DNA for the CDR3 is TGTGCCAGCAGCTGGGACAGGGGATGGAGAATATCTCGCGGCTACACCTTC. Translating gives CASSWDRGWRISRGYTF. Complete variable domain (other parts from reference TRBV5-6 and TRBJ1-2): DAGVTQSPTHLIKTRGQQVTLRCSPKSGHDTVSWYQQALGQGPQFIFQYYEEEERQRGNFPDRFSGHQFPNYSSELNVNALLLGDSALYLCASSWDRGWRISRGYTFGSGTRLTVV.